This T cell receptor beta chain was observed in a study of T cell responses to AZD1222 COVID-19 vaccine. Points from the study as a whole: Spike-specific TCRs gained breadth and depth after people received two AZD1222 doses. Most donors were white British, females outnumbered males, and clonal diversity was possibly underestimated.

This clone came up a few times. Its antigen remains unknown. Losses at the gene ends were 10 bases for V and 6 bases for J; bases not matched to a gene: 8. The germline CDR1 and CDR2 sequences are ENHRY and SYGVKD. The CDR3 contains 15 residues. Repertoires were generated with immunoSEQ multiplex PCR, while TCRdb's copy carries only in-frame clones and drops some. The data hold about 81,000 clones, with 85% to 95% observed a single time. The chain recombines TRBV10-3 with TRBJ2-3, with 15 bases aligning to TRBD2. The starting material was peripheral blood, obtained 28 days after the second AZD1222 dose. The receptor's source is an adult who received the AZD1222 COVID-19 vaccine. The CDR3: CATRTSGRADDTQYF. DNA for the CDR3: TGTGCCACCCGGACTAGCGGGAGGGCGGATGATACGCAGTATTTT.